Listed here are 28 T cell receptor beta chains from one sample, sequenced in a study of shared clonotypes between healthy human individuals. Measured with immunoSEQ multiplex PCR; TCRdb has only the in-frame clones, and not every one. The table has some 1,100,000 clones, 75% to 80% seen once. Sequences were obtained from memory CD4+ T cells from PBMCs. Regarding subset: CD45RA-negative fraction. These receptors all come from a man between 18 and 29 years old in good health. Some clones in this sample may be carry-over from other donors' samples.

The CDR3 sequence: CASSLGAATGSGGEQYF. CDR3 DNA: TGTGCCAGCAGCCTTGGAGCGGCGACAGGGTCAGGTGGCGAGCAGTACTTC. The chain is built from TRBV7-8 and TRBJ2-7, with 7 bases lining up with TRBD1. The germline CDR1 and CDR2 sequences are SGHVS and FQNEAQ. The CDR3 runs 17 residues. J was trimmed by 6 bases and V by 5 bases; bases with no gene match: 19.

The rearrangement uses TRBV7-9 and TRBJ2-3; unclear D gene. The CDR3 runs to 16 residues. The V and J ends lost 5 bases and 1 base respectively, with 16 bases between them. CDR1 is SEHNR, CDR2 FQNEAQ, per germline (reference sequence). CDR3 sequence (DNA): TGTGCCAGCAGCCCTCAACAGCTGTGGGGCACAGATACGCAGTATTTT. This codes for CASSPQQLWGTDTQYF. Complete variable domain (other parts from reference TRBV7-9 and TRBJ2-3): DTGVSQNPRHKITKRGQNVTFRCDPISEHNRLYWYRQTLGQGPEFLTYFQNEAQLEKSRLLSDRFSAERPKGSFSTLEIQRTEQGDSAMYLCASSPQQLWGTDTQYFGPGTRLTVL.

The chain employs TRBV7-8 and TRBJ2-7; TRBD1 matches at 8 bases. CDR1 and CDR2 (germline): SGHVS, FQNEAQ. J gave up 9 bases and V 5 bases, and 12 bases lay outside the gene matches. This CDR3 contains 14 residues. The chain's CDR3 is CASSLSGTGDMQYF. The CDR3 DNA is TGTGCCAGCAGCCTATCCGGGACAGGAGACATGCAGTACTTC. The whole variable domain, filled in from reference TRBV7-8 and TRBJ2-7, reads GAGVSQSPRYKVAKRGQDVALRCDPISGHVSLFWYQQALGQGPEFLTYFQNEAQLDKSGLPSDRFFAERPEGSVSTLKIQRTQQEDSAVYLCASSLSGTGDMQYFGPGTRLTVT.

Worth noting for this clone: The junction does not match germline at one end; this may be a read error. V and J are TRBV2 and TRBJ1-4; D remains ambiguous. The germline gives CDR1 SNHLY, CDR2 FYNNEI. The CDR3 totals 13 residues. In nucleotides, the CDR3 is TGTGCCAGCAGACCCTCAACTAATGAAAGACTGTTTTTT. Its translation is CASRPSTNERLFF.

As regards this clone: One end of the junction does not line up with germline, which may come from a read error. This sequence joins TRBV19 and TRBJ1-1; 8 nucleotides match TRBD1. From germline, CDR1 is LNHDA and CDR2 SQIVND (reference sequence). The CDR3 runs to 15 residues. CDR3 DNA sequence: TGTGCCAGTAGACAGGGGGAATTGGGGAACGCTGAAGCTTTCTTT. This gives the protein CASRQGELGNAEAFF.

The genes are TRBV9 and TRBJ1-2; 7 bases are a match to TRBD1. Germline CDR1 is SGDLS and CDR2 is YYNGEE. The CDR3 runs to 13 residues. Unmatched junction bases numbered 7, after V lost 3 bases and J lost 8 bases. The CDR3 sequence: CASSGRGEQGYTF. Written as DNA, the CDR3 is TGTGCCAGCAGCGGCAGGGGGGAGCAAGGCTACACCTTC.

The V call is TRBV6-5, the J call TRBJ2-3; D gene unclear. The CDR3 has 15 residues. The V gene's germline CDR1 is MNHEY and CDR2 SVGAGI. The germline V and J ends were trimmed by 4 bases and 2 bases, with 13 bases remaining between them. CDR3 sequence (DNA): TGTGCCAGCAGTTCTACTTTTACAGCCACAGATACGCAGTATTTT. It translates to CASSSTFTATDTQYF.

The rearrangement links TRBV27 to TRBJ2-2; D is perhaps TRBD1 or TRBD2 (5 bases each). V shed 8 bases and J shed 3 bases, with 10 bases lying between them. The CDR3 sequence is 13 residues long. CDR1 is MNHEY and CDR2 is SMNVEV in the germline V gene (reference sequence). The CDR3 region has the DNA TGTGCCAGCTTGGGGCGGGACACCGGGGAGCTGTTTTTT. Translation: CASLGRDTGELFF.

The genes are TRBV9 and TRBJ2-7, with a weak D call TRBD2 (5 bases). Per germline, CDR1 SGDLS and CDR2 YYNGEE. The CDR3 runs 16 residues. V dropped 0 bases and J dropped 3 bases, with 16 bases sitting between them. In nucleotides, the CDR3 is TGTGCCAGCAGCGTAGGGGGAGACCCGAGGAGCTACGAGCAGTACTTC. It translates to CASSVGGDPRSYEQYF.

The CDR3 DNA sequence: TGTGCCAGCAGTGAAAATGGACCGGACAGGGCCTACGAGCAGTACTTC. It codes for CASSENGPDRAYEQYF. The V gene is TRBV27, the J gene TRBJ2-7; 8 positions agree with TRBD1. The CDR3 extends over 16 amino acids. Germline V CDR1 and CDR2: MNHEY, SMNVEV (reference sequence). V dropped 5 bases and J dropped 2; count of bases not matched to a gene: 11.

The rearrangement joins TRBV25-1 to TRBJ1-6, with D uncertain. The germline CDR1 and CDR2 sequences are MGHDK and SYGVNS. V was trimmed by 2 bases and J by 12 bases, leaving 20 bases between them. The CDR3 totals 16 residues. CDR3 protein: CASSEGGSPSKGPLHF. Written as DNA, the CDR3 is TGTGCCAGCAGTGAAGGAGGCAGTCCTTCCAAGGGACCCCTCCACTTT.

The chain carries TRBV5-6 and TRBJ2-3; D could derive from TRBD1 or TRBD2 (5 bases each). V was clipped by 3 bases and J by 2 bases, with 13 bases between them. CDR1 and CDR2 from the germline V gene are SGHDT and YYEEEE. CDR3 length: 15 residues. CDR3 residues: CASSSGPQPTDTQYF. The CDR3 coding sequence is TGTGCCAGCAGCTCGGGACCCCAGCCCACAGATACGCAGTATTTT.

This clone was observed a handful of times. Here the CDR3 reads CASSPTTQRNTEAFF. CDR3 DNA: TGCGCCAGCAGCCCGACGACCCAAAGGAACACTGAAGCTTTCTTT. The rearrangement joins TRBV4-1 to TRBJ1-1, with D unresolved. The CDR3 loop spans 15 amino acids. Germline assignment: CDR1 MGHRA and CDR2 YSYEKL. Trimming left V 4 bases short and J 1 base short, with 13 bases between.

V and J are TRBV5-4 and TRBJ1-3; no reliable D call. CDR3 size: 17 residues. Trimming removed 4 bases from V and 0 bases from J, with 17 bases in between. Germline V gives CDR1 SGHNT, CDR2 YYREEE (reference sequence). For the CDR3, the DNA is TGTGCCAGCAGCCCGGAACCTGACGGAAGCTCTGGAAACACCATATATTTT. This encodes CASSPEPDGSSGNTIYF.

This clone appeared once. The chain links TRBV18 to TRBJ2-2, with 9 bases that match TRBD2. The germline gives CDR1 KGHSH, CDR2 LQKENI. The CDR3 is made up of 17 amino acids. The V and J ends lost 1 base and 3 bases, in that order; junction bases with no gene match: 6. CDR3 coding DNA: TGTGCCAGCTCACCACGCTTGCGGGAGGGAGACACCGGGGAGCTGTTTTTT. Protein: CASSPRLREGDTGELFF.

The chain links TRBV27 to TRBJ2-1; 10 nucleotides line up with TRBD1. The germline V gene encodes CDR1 MNHEY and CDR2 SMNVEV (reference sequence). The junction had 7 bases not matched to a gene; V was cut back by 5 bases and J by 6 bases. This CDR3 comprises 15 residues. CDR3 DNA: TGTGCCAGCAGTACCCTGGGACAGGGGATCAATGAGCAGTTCTTC. It codes for CASSTLGQGINEQFF.

V gene TRBV27 combines with J gene TRBJ1-2, with D perhaps TRBD1 (6 bases). Per germline, CDR1 MNHEY and CDR2 SMNVEV (reference sequence). The CDR3 contains 17 residues. Trimming removed 7 bases at V and 4 bases at J, with 25 bases between. Here the CDR3 reads CASKLIEGGAISYGYTF. CDR3 DNA sequence: TGTGCCAGCAAACTCATCGAGGGGGGGGCGATCAGCTATGGCTACACCTTC.

DNA of the CDR3: TGCAGCGTTACGACAGGGGCTGGGGATACGCAGTATTTT. This sequence encodes CSVTTGAGDTQYF. The chain uses TRBV29-1 and TRBJ2-3, with 8 bases identical to TRBD1. The V gene's germline CDR1 is SQVTM and CDR2 ANQGSEA. The CDR3 has 13 residues. J gave up 6 bases and V 5 bases, and 7 bases lay outside the gene matches.

This chain connects TRBV2 to TRBJ2-6, with D uncertain. The germline V gene has CDR1 SNHLY and CDR2 FYNNEI. The germline V and J ends were trimmed by 7 bases and 0 bases, with 19 bases remaining between them. This CDR3 comprises 18 residues. CDR3 region: CASTLEWDFSSGANVLTF. The CDR3 bases are TGTGCCAGCACCTTGGAATGGGATTTTAGCTCTGGGGCCAACGTCCTGACTTTC. Full variable domain (outside the CDR3, taken from reference TRBV2 and TRBJ2-6): EPEVTQTPSHQVTQMGQEVILRCVPISNHLYFYWYRQILGQKVEFLVSFYNNEISEKSEIFDDQFSVERPDGSNFTLKIRSTKLEDSAMYFCASTLEWDFSSGANVLTFGAGSRLTVL.

This chain links TRBV10-3 with TRBJ2-3; 8 bases are a match to TRBD1. The V gene's germline CDR1 is ENHRY and CDR2 SYGVKD. This CDR3 has 14 amino acids. Trimming cost V 2 bases and J 4 bases; bases outside gene matches: 2. Written as DNA, the CDR3 is TGTGCCATCAGTGAGGCAGGGGGCGCAGATACGCAGTATTTT. Translating it yields CAISEAGGADTQYF.

This chain connects TRBV18 to TRBJ2-1; D ambiguous. Germline lookup yields CDR1 KGHSH and CDR2 LQKENI. The CDR3 consists of 16 residues. The V and J ends lost 6 bases and 0 bases respectively, with 15 bases between them. Here the CDR3 reads CASSTAPSVSYNEQFF. CDR3 DNA sequence: TGTGCCAGCTCGACCGCCCCCTCGGTCTCCTACAATGAGCAGTTCTTC.

In its sample, this clone was seen many times. V is TRBV27 and J is TRBJ2-3; 10 nucleotides agree with TRBD1. The CDR3 sequence is 18 residues long. V lost 3 bases, J lost 5 bases, and 14 bases stayed unmatched. Germline V CDR1 and CDR2: MNHEY, SMNVEV (reference sequence). The CDR3 region is CASSLLPGQGTSGDTQYF. The CDR3 DNA follows: TGTGCCAGCAGTTTGCTACCGGGACAGGGGACTTCGGGAGATACGCAGTATTTT.

J is TRBJ2-3 and V is TRBV6-5; the match to TRBD1 covers 11 bases. Losses at the gene ends were 2 bases for V and 4 bases for J; bases not matched to a gene: 2. Germline V lookup: CDR1 MNHEY, CDR2 SVGAGI. This CDR3 is built from 15 residues. CDR3 amino acids: CASSYRTGGPDTQYF. CDR3 DNA: TGTGCCAGCAGTTACCGGACAGGGGGCCCAGATACGCAGTATTTT.

J is TRBJ2-5 and V is TRBV2; no firm D call. The CDR3 extends over 15 amino acids. Deletions cut 6 bases from V and 2 bases from J, with 16 bases between. Germline V gives CDR1 SNHLY, CDR2 FYNNEI. CDR3 nucleotides: TGTGCCAGCAGCCAAGACGCTTCGGGTCAAGAGACCCAGTACTTC. It translates to CASSQDASGQETQYF.

As concerns this clone: The same CDR3 arises from other DNA sequences in this sample as well. The chain is built from TRBV5-1 and TRBJ2-1; D perhaps matches TRBD2 (5 bases). Trimming removed 0 bases at V and 5 bases at J, with 6 bases between. The CDR3 has 13 residues. Per germline, CDR1 SGHRS and CDR2 YFSETQ. The DNA of the CDR3 is TGCGCCAGCAGCTTGGGAGGGCACAATGAGCAGTTCTTC. Amino acid sequence: CASSLGGHNEQFF. Supplemented by reference TRBV5-1 and TRBJ2-1, the full variable domain reads KAGVTQTPRYLIKTRGQQVTLSCSPISGHRSVSWYQQTPGQGLQFLFEYFSETQRNKGNFPGRFSGRQFSNSRSEMNVSTLELGDSALYLCASSLGGHNEQFFGPGTRLTVL.

This clone was observed once. The junction differs from germline at one of its ends, possibly a read error. This same CDR3 is encoded by further DNA sequences in the sample. The CDR3 sequence: CAWSVGGTGRVEQYF. The CDR3 bases are TGCGCCTGGAGTGTTGGGGGGACAGGGAGGGTCGAGCAGTACTTC. The chain couples TRBV30 to TRBJ2-7; 9 bases are a match to TRBD1. The germline CDR1 and CDR2 sequences are GTSNPN and SVGIG (reference sequence). This CDR3 is 15 amino acids long.

This clone was observed a few times. The same CDR3 arises from other DNA sequences in this sample as well. The rearrangement uses TRBV6-1 and TRBJ2-2; D is unresolved. Germline loops: CDR1 MNHNS, CDR2 SASEGT. With 3 bases removed from V and 4 bases from J, the gap between germline ends came to 6 bases. The CDR3 runs to 13 residues. The CDR3 bases are TGTGCCAGCAGTGAGAAGGGCACCGGGGAGCTGTTTTTT. Translating it yields CASSEKGTGELFF.

V and J are TRBV6-1 and TRBJ2-4; D tentatively reads TRBD1 or TRBD2 (5 bases each). The germline CDR1 and CDR2 sequences are MNHNS and SASEGT. There are 13 residues in the CDR3. V was shortened by 4 bases and J by 8 bases, with 12 bases between the two germline ends. In nucleotides, the CDR3 is TGTGCCAGCAGTGGTGGGGGATGGGACATTCAGTACTTC. Translation: CASSGGGWDIQYF.